This record concerns one T cell receptor (beta chain) sequence. Its antigen is unidentified. A much bigger clone sits one base away, suggesting this may be a read error. No cell sorting was done before RNA was extracted from the tissue. This CDR3 comprises 14 residues. Looked up from germline, CDR1 is SQVTM and CDR2 is ANQGSEA. Trimming pared 5 bases from V and 1 base from J, leaving 15 bases between. This sample is part of a study of tumor and adjacent non-tumor tissue in lung cancer. Study information: The cohort had 12 adenocarcinoma, a couple of squamous cell and 1 small cell patients.

Study-wide results and caveats: TCR diversity was significantly greater in tumor than normal lung tissue. In normal lung, the top 100 clones were significantly more dominant than in tumor.

Three rounds of nested PCR, following a modified ARM-PCR protocol, produced the TCRbeta library. TCRdb passed the multiplex PCR reads through MiXCR, listing each CDR3 protein once. The sample records 200,000 to 250,000 distinct CDR3 sequences, 71% being singletons. The receptor comes from a man aged 55 to 69 with non-small cell lung cancer. The sequencing sample was made of lung tumor tissue. The genes are TRBV29-1 and TRBJ2-7; D is possibly TRBD1 or TRBD2 (5 bases each). The CDR3 sequence is CSVRPQEASYEQYF. Written as DNA, the CDR3 is TGCAGCGTTCGTCCACAGGAGGCATCCTACGAGCAGTACTTC.